This section outlines one T cell receptor beta chain sequence together with its context. What it binds is unknown. The sample originates from a study of T-cell reconstitution after alpha-beta-depleted transplantation in children. Whole-study findings and limits: Recipient T cells and thymic progenitors that survived were the source of the high TCRbeta diversity seen at day 60 in some patients. After transplant, at about two months, alpha-beta T cells were reportedly derived from several hundred expanded graft clones.

A TCRbeta library incorporating unique molecular identifiers was prepared. Via MiXCR, TCRdb re-called the PCR reads, giving one row per CDR3 protein. The repertoire consists of about a million distinct CDR3 sequences, with roughly 29% occurring once and the leading ten covering about 28%. The CDR3 contains 14 residues. The V gene's germline CDR1 is SGHAT and CDR2 FQNNGV. The V and J ends lost 6 bases and 3 bases respectively, with 14 bases between them. The chain combines TRBV11-2 with TRBJ1-2; D gene uncertain. The TCR comes from a boy under three years old who had a stem cell transplant for SCID, so the T cells may come from the graft donor. This specimen was PBMCs, mostly from graft donor cells, taken 360 days after TCRalphabeta/CD19-depleted stem cell transplant. CDR3 in amino acids: CASSQWAGDYGYTF. The CDR3 bases are TGTGCCAGCAGTCAGTGGGCAGGAGACTATGGCTACACCTTC.